Presented here are 9 T cell receptor beta chains from one specimen sequenced in a study of blood T cell repertoires in COVID-19. The assay was immunoSEQ multiplex PCR, and TCRdb's table has in-frame clones only and misses some. This table holds roughly 160,000 clones, about 85% found once. Sequenced input: peripheral blood. Every receptor here comes from a man older than 75 with COVID-19, enrolled during active disease.

The V gene is TRBV5-5, the J gene TRBJ2-7; D possibly corresponds to TRBD1 (6 bases). This CDR3 has 14 residues. The V end was cut by 5 bases, the J end by 3 bases, with 15 bases between. Germline CDR1 reads SGHKS; CDR2 reads YYEKEE (reference sequence). The CDR3 region has the DNA TGTGCCAGCAGTCTAACAGGGTCCATCTACGAGCAGTACTTC. Protein: CASSLTGSIYEQYF. Full variable domain (missing parts from reference TRBV5-5 and TRBJ2-7): DAGVTQSPTHLIKTRGQQVTLRCSPISGHKSVSWYQQVLGQGPQFIFQYYEKEERGRGNFPDRFSARQFPNYSSELNVNALLLGDSALYLCASSLTGSIYEQYFGPGTRLTVT.

A few counts support this clone. The chain couples TRBV7-6 to TRBJ2-7; 8 positions match TRBD2. V lost 0 bases to trimming and J lost 4 bases; unmatched junction nucleotides: 5. CDR1 SGHVS and CDR2 FNYEAQ come from the germline V gene. The CDR3 contains 15 residues. In DNA, the CDR3 is TGTGCCAGCAGCTTAGCTCCAGCGGGGGTTTACGAGCAGTACTTC. Encoded protein: CASSLAPAGVYEQYF.

The chain combines TRBV2 with TRBJ2-5; D perhaps matches TRBD1 (5 bases). V lost 4 bases and J lost 3, with 9 bases in between. CDR1 is SNHLY and CDR2 is FYNNEI in the germline V gene. The CDR3 consists of 13 residues. The CDR3 spells CASSVGVEETQYF. CDR3 nucleotides: TGTGCCAGCAGTGTAGGGGTGGAAGAGACCCAGTACTTC.

V and J are TRBV6-5 and TRBJ2-2; a weak D match, TRBD1 (5 bases). The CDR3 is made up of 14 amino acids. V lost 4 bases and J lost 6, with 12 bases in between. Germline CDR1 MNHEY, CDR2 SVGAGI. The CDR3, as DNA: TGTGCCAGCAGTTCGGCGTTAGGGGCCGGGGAGCTGTTTTTT. It is translated as CASSSALGAGELFF.

V and J are TRBV7-9 and TRBJ1-4, with 8 bases lining up with TRBD1. Losses at the gene ends were 5 bases for V and 6 bases for J; bases not matched to a gene: 11. Looked up from germline, CDR1 is SEHNR and CDR2 is FQNEAQ (reference sequence). The CDR3 runs to 16 residues. CDR3 nucleotides: TGTGCCAGCAGCGGGCACAGGGGGGCCAAGGATGAAAAACTGTTTTTT. Its translation: CASSGHRGAKDEKLFF.

The chain uses TRBV18 and TRBJ2-1, with D possibly being TRBD1 (6 bases). Trimming took 5 bases from V and 2 from J, leaving 10 bases between them. The CDR3 runs to 14 residues. CDR1 is KGHSH, CDR2 LQKENI, per germline. The CDR3 region is CASSLDSTYNEQFF. The CDR3 bases are TGTGCCAGCTCATTGGACAGTACCTACAATGAGCAGTTCTTC.

The chain employs TRBV6-5 and TRBJ2-2; TRBD1 aligns across 10 bases. The CDR3 is 16 residues long. The V gene's germline CDR1 is MNHEY and CDR2 SVGAGI. V dropped 4 bases and J dropped 5; count of bases not matched to a gene: 7. In nucleotides, the CDR3 is TGTGCCAGCAGTTCCCCGGGACAGGGGTGGACCGGGGAGCTGTTTTTT. Protein sequence: CASSSPGQGWTGELFF.

The chain employs TRBV6-2 or TRBV6-3 and TRBJ1-3; D is uncertain. CDR1 and CDR2 (germline): MNHEY, SVGEGT. This CDR3 has 15 amino acids. V was pared by 6 bases and J by 0 bases, with 12 bases between. In DNA form, the CDR3 reads TGTGCCAGCAGCCGGACTCGACGCTCTGGAAACACCATATATTTT. It yields the protein CASSRTRRSGNTIYF.

Only one count was recorded for this clone. The chain joins TRBV6-6 to TRBJ2-3; a possible D gene is TRBD2 (5 bases). This CDR3 contains 14 residues. V lost 4 bases and J lost 4, with 12 bases in between. Per germline, CDR1 MNHNY and CDR2 SVGAGI (reference sequence). The CDR3 DNA is TGTGCCAGCAGTTCTCGGGGTCCCTCAGATACGCAGTATTTT. Its translation: CASSSRGPSDTQYF.